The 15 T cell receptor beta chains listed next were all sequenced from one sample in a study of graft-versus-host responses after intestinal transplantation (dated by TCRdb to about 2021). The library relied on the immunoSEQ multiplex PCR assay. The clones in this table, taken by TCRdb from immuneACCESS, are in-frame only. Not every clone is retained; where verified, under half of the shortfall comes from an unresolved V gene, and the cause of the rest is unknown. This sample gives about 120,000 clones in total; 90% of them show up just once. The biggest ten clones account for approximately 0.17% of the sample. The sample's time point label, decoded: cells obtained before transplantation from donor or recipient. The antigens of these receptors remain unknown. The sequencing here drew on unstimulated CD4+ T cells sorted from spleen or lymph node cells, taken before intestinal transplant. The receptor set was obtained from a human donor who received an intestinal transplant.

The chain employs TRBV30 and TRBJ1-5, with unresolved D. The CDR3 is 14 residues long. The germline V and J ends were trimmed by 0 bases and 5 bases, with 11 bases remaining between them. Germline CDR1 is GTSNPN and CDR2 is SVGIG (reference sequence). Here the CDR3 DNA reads TGTGCCTGGAGTGTGGCGGGGAGGCATCAGCCCCAGCATTTT. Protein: CAWSVAGRHQPQHF.

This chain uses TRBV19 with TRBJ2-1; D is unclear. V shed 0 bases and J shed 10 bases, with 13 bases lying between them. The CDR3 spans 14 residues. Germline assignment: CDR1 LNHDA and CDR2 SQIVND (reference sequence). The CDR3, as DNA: TGTGCCAGTAGTATAGAATCTACCAGGCAAGAGCAGTTCTTC. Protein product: CASSIESTRQEQFF.

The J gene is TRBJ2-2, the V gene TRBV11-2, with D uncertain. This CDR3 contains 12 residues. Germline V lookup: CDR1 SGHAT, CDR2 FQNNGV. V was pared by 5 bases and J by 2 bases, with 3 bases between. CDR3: CASSPNTGELFF. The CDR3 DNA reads TGTGCCAGCAGCCCTAACACCGGGGAGCTGTTTTTT.

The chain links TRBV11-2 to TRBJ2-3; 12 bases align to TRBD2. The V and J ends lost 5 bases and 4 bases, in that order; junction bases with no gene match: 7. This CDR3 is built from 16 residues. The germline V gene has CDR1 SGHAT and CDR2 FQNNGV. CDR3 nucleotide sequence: TGTGCCAGCAGCCCTTGGACTAGCGGGGAACCAGATACGCAGTATTTT. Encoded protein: CASSPWTSGEPDTQYF. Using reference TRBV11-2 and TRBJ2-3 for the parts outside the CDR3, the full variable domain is EAGVAQSPRYKIIEKRQSVAFWCNPISGHATLYWYQQILGQGPKLLIQFQNNGVVDDSQLPKDRFSAERLKGVDSTLKIQPAKLEDSAVYLCASSPWTSGEPDTQYFGPGTRLTVL.

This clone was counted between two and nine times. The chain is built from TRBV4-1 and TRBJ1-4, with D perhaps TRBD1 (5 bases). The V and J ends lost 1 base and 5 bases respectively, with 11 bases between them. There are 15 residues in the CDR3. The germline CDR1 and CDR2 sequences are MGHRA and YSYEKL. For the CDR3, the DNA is TGCGCCAGCAGCCAAGGTCCGGGGGGGAATGAAAAACTGTTTTTT. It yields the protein CASSQGPGGNEKLFF.

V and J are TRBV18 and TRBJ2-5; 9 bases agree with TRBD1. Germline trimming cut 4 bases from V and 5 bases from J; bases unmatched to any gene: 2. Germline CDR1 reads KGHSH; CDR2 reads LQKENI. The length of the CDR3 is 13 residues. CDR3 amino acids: CASSQGTGETQYF. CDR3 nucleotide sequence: TGTGCCAGCTCACAGGGGACAGGGGAGACCCAGTACTTC.

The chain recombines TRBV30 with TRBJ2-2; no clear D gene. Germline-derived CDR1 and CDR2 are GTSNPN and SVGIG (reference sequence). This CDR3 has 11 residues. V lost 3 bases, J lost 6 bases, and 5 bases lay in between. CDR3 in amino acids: CAWRTSGELFF. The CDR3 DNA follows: TGTGCCTGGAGAACATCCGGGGAGCTGTTTTTT.

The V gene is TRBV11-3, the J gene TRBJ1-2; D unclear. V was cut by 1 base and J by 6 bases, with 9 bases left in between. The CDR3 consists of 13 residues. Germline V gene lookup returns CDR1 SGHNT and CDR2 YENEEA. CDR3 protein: CASSLAYGDGYTF. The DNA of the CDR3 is TGTGCCAGCAGCTTAGCCTACGGGGATGGCTACACCTTC.

This chain's CDR3 is CASTNGDLGQFF. The CDR3 DNA is TGTGCCAGCACCAACGGGGATTTAGGGCAGTTCTTC. This rearrangement joins TRBV6-5 to TRBJ2-1; perhaps TRBD2 as D (5 bases). The ends were cut back, 7 bases at V and 12 bases at J, with 16 bases in the middle. This CDR3 has 12 residues. Germline values: CDR1 MNHEY, CDR2 SVGAGI.

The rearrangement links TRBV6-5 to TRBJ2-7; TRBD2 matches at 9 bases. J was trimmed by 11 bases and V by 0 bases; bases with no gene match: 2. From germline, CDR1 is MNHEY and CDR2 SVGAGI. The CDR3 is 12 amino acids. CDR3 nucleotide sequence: TGTGCCAGCAGTTACTCGGGCGGGAGGGAGTACTTC. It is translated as CASSYSGGREYF.

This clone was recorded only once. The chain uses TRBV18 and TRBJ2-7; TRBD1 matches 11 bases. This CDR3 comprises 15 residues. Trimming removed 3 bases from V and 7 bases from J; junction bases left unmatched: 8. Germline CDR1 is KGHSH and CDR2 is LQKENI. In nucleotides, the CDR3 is TGTGCCAGCTCACCTACCGGGACAGGGGGGCAAGAGCAGTACTTC. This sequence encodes CASSPTGTGGQEQYF.

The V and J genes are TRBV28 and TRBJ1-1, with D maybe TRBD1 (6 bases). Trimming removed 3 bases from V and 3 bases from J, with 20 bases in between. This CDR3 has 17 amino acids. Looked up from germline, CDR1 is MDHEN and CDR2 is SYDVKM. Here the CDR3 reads CASSLWGTTGTYTEAFF. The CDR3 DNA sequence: TGTGCCAGCAGTTTGTGGGGGACGACAGGTACGTACACTGAAGCTTTCTTT.

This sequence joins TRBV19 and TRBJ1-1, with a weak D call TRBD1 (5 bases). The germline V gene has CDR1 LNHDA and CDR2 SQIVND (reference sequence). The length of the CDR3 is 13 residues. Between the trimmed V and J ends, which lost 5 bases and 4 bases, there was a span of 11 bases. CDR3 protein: CASSREGITEAFF. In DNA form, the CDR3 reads TGTGCCAGTAGTCGGGAGGGGATCACTGAAGCTTTCTTT.

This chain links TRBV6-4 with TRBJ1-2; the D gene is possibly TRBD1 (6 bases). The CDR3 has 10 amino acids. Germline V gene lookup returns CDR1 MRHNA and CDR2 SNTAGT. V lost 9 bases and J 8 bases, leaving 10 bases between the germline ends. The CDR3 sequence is CARHRDGYTF. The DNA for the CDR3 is TGTGCCAGACACAGGGACGGCTACACCTTC.

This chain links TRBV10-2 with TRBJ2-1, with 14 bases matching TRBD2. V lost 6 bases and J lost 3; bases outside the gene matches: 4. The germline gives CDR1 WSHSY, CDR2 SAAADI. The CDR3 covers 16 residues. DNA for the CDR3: TGCGCCAGCAGCGGGACTAGCGGGGGCTACTACAATGAGCAGTTCTTC. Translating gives CASSGTSGGYYNEQFF.